A selection of T cell receptor beta chains follows, all from one sample in a study of CD8+ T cells in alopecia areata. Produced via immunoSEQ multiplex PCR; TCRdb's table is partial and in-frame only. This table has 120,000 or so clones, around 60% appearing once. Sequenced here: CD4+ T cells sorted from blood, sampled at week 4, from a patient treated with tofacitinib. The receptors here all came from a human donor with alopecia areata. Both conserved end residues are part of each CDR3. D genes are given only for firm matches. Part of the rows lack a size; the others show once, few, many or a class for expanded clones.

v_gene	len	d_gene	j_gene	abundance	CDR3nt	CDR3aa
TRBV15	15	-	TRBJ2-7	-	TGTGCCACCAGCAGAGCGACAAGCCCTTCCTACGAGCAGTACTTC	CATSRATSPSYEQYF
TRBV7-2	14	TRBD1	TRBJ2-5	-	TGTGCCAGCAGCTTTGGACAGGTCGGGGAGACCCAGTACTTC	CASSFGQVGETQYF
TRBV19	12	-	TRBJ1-2	few	TGTGCCAGCCGAAGAGAAAACTATGGCTACACCTTC	CASRRENYGYTF
TRBV12-5	15	TRBD2	TRBJ2-3	few	TGTGCTAGTGGTTCCGGGACTAGCGGCACAGATACGCAGTATTTT	CASGSGTSGTDTQYF
TRBV7-9	15	TRBD1	TRBJ1-2	-	TGTGCCAGCACACTGGACAGGGGACCCTTCTATGGCTACACCTTC	CASTLDRGPFYGYTF
TRBV5-1	16	TRBD1	TRBJ1-2	-	TGCGCCAGCAGCTGGGAATCCGGGACAGGGTCCTACGGCTACACCTTC	CASSWESGTGSYGYTF
TRBV9	15	-	TRBJ1-6	-	TGTGCCAGCAGCGTAGGAGGTGCCCATAATTCACCCCTCCACTTT	CASSVGGAHNSPLHF
TRBV29-1	13	TRBD1	TRBJ2-3	-	TGCAGCGGCACCGGACAGGGATCAGATACGCAGTATTTT	CSGTGQGSDTQYF
TRBV5-1	16	TRBD1	TRBJ2-1	few	TGCGCCAGCAGCCCAGATTCAGGGGGCGCTGGCAATGAGCAGTTCTTC	CASSPDSGGAGNEQFF
TRBV28	15	-	TRBJ2-6	few	TGTGCCAGCAGTTTAAGGGGAGTGGGGGCCTACGTCCTGACTTTC	CASSLRGVGAYVLTF
TRBV5-4	16	-	TRBJ2-1	-	TGTGCCAGCAGCTTGGGGCAGGCTAGCTCCTACAATGAGCAGTTCTTC	CASSLGQASSYNEQFF
TRBV28	15	TRBD2	TRBJ2-5	-	TGTGCCAGCAGTCGGAGGACTAGCGGGGCAGAGACCCAGTACTTC	CASSRRTSGAETQYF
TRBV6-6	14	TRBD1	TRBJ2-5	-	TGTGCCAGCAGTTACACGACAGGGCAGGAGACCCAGTACTTC	CASSYTTGQETQYF
TRBV29-1	15	-	TRBJ2-1	few	TGCAGCGTTAACAAACCGGGACTCGACCCCAATAAGCAGTTCTTC	CSVNKPGLDPNKQFF
TRBV4-1	18	TRBD1	TRBJ2-5	-	TGCGCCAGCAGACAGGGGTCGGGACAGGGGGCGCGACGAGAGACCCAGTACTTC	CASRQGSGQGARRETQYF
TRBV7-7	11	-	TRBJ2-5	-	TGTGCCAGCAGCTCCAAAGAGACCCAGTACTTC	CASSSKETQYF